This T cell receptor (beta chain) comes out of a study of blood T cell repertoires in COVID-19. Looking at the study overall: The United States, Italy and Spain supplied acute and convalescent COVID-19 samples. The analysed material was cDNA or gDNA that came from T cells, B-cell-depleted T cells, or PBMCs.

Per the original methods: Amplification of reference gene primers provided the estimated nucleated cell counts. Assay used: immunoSEQ multiplex PCR; TCRdb lists only in-frame clones, some missing. From that table come the V and J calls and clone size; the DNA was used to work out D and trimming. The sample lists 190,000 or so clones, more than 85% occurring once. V was pared by 5 bases and J by 2 bases, with 9 bases between. This CDR3 spans 13 amino acids. Germline CDR1 and CDR2: SEHNR and FQNEAQ (reference sequence). This TCR came from a man aged 40-55 years with active or convalescent COVID-19. The chain combines TRBV7-9 with TRBJ2-5; the D is unclear. The sequenced material came from peripheral blood. The CDR3 region has the DNA TGTGCCAGCAGCAACTCACAGCAAGAGACCCAGTACTTC. This encodes CASSNSQQETQYF.